Each of the 8 T cell receptor beta chains below was sequenced from the same sample in a study of blood T cells in healthy people across ages (dated by TCRdb to the mid-2010s). Library method: 5' RACE. The sequencing machine was an Illumina HiSeq 2500. A second PCR of about 6 to 12 cycles was run with a J-beta primer mix and a sample-barcoded 5' primer. TCRdb passed the public sequencing reads through fastp at Q25 and MiXCR, retaining productive beta sequences. Identical CDR3 protein sequences are pooled into one entry, listed with their most common genes and DNA. The sample includes roughly 500,000 distinct CDR3 sequences, with about 25% observed a single time. Around 18% of the sample rests with the top ten. Material: blood. These receptors were obtained from a woman in her 70s in good health.

This clonotype has just a few counts. The CDR3 nucleotides read TGCAGTGCTAGAGATAGCGCCATTACCTACAATGAGCAGTTCTTC. Translated, it gives CSARDSAITYNEQFF. The chain couples TRBV20-1 to TRBJ2-1, with a weak D call TRBD2 (5 bases). Between the trimmed V and J ends, which lost 0 bases and 2 bases, there was a span of 11 bases. This CDR3 spans 15 amino acids. Germline lookup yields CDR1 DFQATT and CDR2 SNEGSKA (reference sequence).

This clonotype occurred many times. The chain recombines TRBV20-1 with TRBJ2-1, with D possibly matching TRBD1 (6 bases). Germline CDR1 reads DFQATT; CDR2 reads SNEGSKA (reference sequence). CDR3 length: 13 amino acids. The V and J ends lost 1 base and 9 bases respectively, with 13 bases between them. The CDR3 DNA is TGCAGTGCTAGAGGGGGGCTAAGGGGTGAGCAGTTCTTC. Its protein product is CSARGGLRGEQFF.

This clonotype appeared a few times. The rearrangement joins TRBV18 to TRBJ2-7, with a weak D call TRBD2 (6 bases). The germline V and J ends were trimmed by 0 bases and 1 base, with 7 bases remaining between them. The CDR3 length is 14 residues. From germline, CDR1 is KGHSH and CDR2 LQKENI. The CDR3 region has the DNA TGTGCCAGCTCACCACCGCGGGGTTCCTACGAGCAGTACTTC. Translating it yields CASSPPRGSYEQYF.

J is TRBJ1-4 and V is TRBV7-9; D gene ambiguous. Germline CDR1 is SEHNR and CDR2 is FQNEAQ (reference sequence). Trimming took 3 bases from V and 14 from J, leaving 10 bases between them. CDR3 length: 11 residues. CDR3: CASSFSQVLFF. The DNA of the CDR3 is TGTGCCAGCAGCTTCTCCCAGGTGCTGTTTTTT.

The chain links TRBV18 to TRBJ2-7; D not resolved. V lost 3 bases and J 2 bases, leaving 8 bases between the germline ends. The CDR3 runs 13 residues. Looked up from germline, CDR1 is KGHSH and CDR2 is LQKENI. In DNA form, the CDR3 reads TGTGCCAGCTCACCGGCGGTGACCTACGAGCAGTACTTC. Amino acids: CASSPAVTYEQYF.

This clonotype has just a few counts. V gene TRBV11-2 combines with J gene TRBJ2-7; 11 bases are shared with TRBD1. The DNA end lines up better with TRBJ2-5; the J call may be wrong. Germline CDR1 reads SGHAT; CDR2 reads FQNNGV. This CDR3 has 14 amino acids. The CDR3 sequence: CASSRTGGQETQYF. The CDR3 DNA is TGTGCCAGCAGCCGGACAGGGGGCCAGGAGACCCAGTACTTC.

This clonotype was seen a handful of times. The chain is built from TRBV11-2 and TRBJ2-1; a weak D match, TRBD2 (5 bases). This CDR3 has 11 amino acids. Germline CDR1 reads SGHAT; CDR2 reads FQNNGV. The ends were cut back, 3 bases at V and 9 bases at J, with 6 bases in the middle. The CDR3 reads CASSFSGEQFF. In DNA, the CDR3 is TGTGCCAGCAGCTTCAGCGGTGAGCAGTTCTTC.

This clonotype was counted ten times or more. This chain uses TRBV9 with TRBJ2-5, with D possibly TRBD1 on 5 matching bases. The CDR3 has 14 amino acids. Per germline, CDR1 SGDLS and CDR2 YYNGEE. The V end was cut by 0 bases, the J end by 5 bases, with 11 bases between. CDR3 protein: CASSVGGRKETQYF. As DNA, the CDR3 is TGTGCCAGCAGCGTAGGGGGCCGGAAGGAGACCCAGTACTTC.